Listed below are T cell receptor beta chains from one sample, sequenced in a study of response to subunit inactivated influenza vaccine. TCRdb analysed the RT-PCR reads with MiXCR anew, one entry per CDR3 protein. The sample yields 500,000 to 750,000 distinct CDR3 sequences, approximately 15% seen once. Specimen: PBMCs from blood, collected roughly 12 days after vaccination. The receptors originated from a man aged 50 or older who received an inactivated influenza vaccine. Both conserved end residues are part of each CDR3. D genes are given only for firm matches. Clone size is not always given. Where it is, it says once, few, many or a class for expanded clones.

clone_size d_call j_call v_call cdr3_aa cdr3_nt
many TRBD2 TRBJ2-3 TRBV20-1 CSAPGLARRTDTQYF TGCAGTGCACCGGGACTAGCGCGCCGCACAGATACGCAGTATTTT
few - TRBJ2-5 TRBV10-2 CASSGLGPQETQYF TGCGCCAGCAGTGGACTCGGACCCCAAGAGACCCAGTACTTC
few - TRBJ2-5 TRBV7-9 CASSSRQGGVETQYF TGTGCCAGCAGCTCCCGACAGGGAGGGGTTGAGACCCAGTACTTC
- - TRBJ2-7 TRBV15 CATSRDIGYEQYF TGTGCCACCAGCAGAGATATCGGTTACGAGCAGTACTTC
few TRBD1 TRBJ2-7 TRBV7-6 CASSLFGSGQGTSYEQYF TGTGCCAGCAGCTTATTTGGATCCGGACAGGGGACCAGCTACGAGCAGTACTTC
few TRBD1 TRBJ1-1 TRBV6-2/TRBV6-3 CASSWIDRGHYTEAFF TGTGCCAGCAGTTGGATTGACAGGGGGCATTACACTGAAGCTTTCTTT
few - TRBJ2-3 TRBV5-6 CASNAVREPTDTQYF TGTGCCAGCAACGCAGTGCGGGAACCAACAGATACGCAGTATTTT
few - TRBJ2-5 TRBV9 CASSGRGPAGTYVSETQYF TGTGCCAGCAGCGGGAGGGGGCCGGCAGGAACATATGTTTCGGAGACCCAGTACTTC
many TRBD1 TRBJ2-7 TRBV29-1 CSVGTAVSYEQYF TGCAGCGTGGGGACAGCAGTCTCCTACGAGCAGTACTTC
once TRBD2 TRBJ2-3 TRBV4-2 CASSQDPGLAGRPFTDTQYF TGTGCCAGCAGCCAAGACCCGGGACTAGCGGGCCGACCCTTCACAGATACGCAGTATTTT
few TRBD2 TRBJ2-3 TRBV29-1 CSASGLAGGVWVTDTQYF TGCAGCGCGTCCGGGCTAGCGGGAGGCGTGTGGGTGACAGATACGCAGTATTTT
- TRBD2 TRBJ2-5 TRBV25-1 CASSGSVRLAGGSQETQYF TGTGCCAGCAGTGGGTCGGTTCGACTAGCGGGGGGGTCCCAAGAGACCCAGTACTTC
- TRBD2 TRBJ2-1 TRBV2 CASSESSGTNNEQFF TGTGCCAGCAGTGAGTCTAGCGGGACGAACAATGAGCAGTTCTTC
few TRBD2 TRBJ2-7 TRBV20-1 CSARSGGRNYEQYF TGCAGTGCTAGGAGCGGGGGGCGAAACTACGAGCAGTACTTC
few - TRBJ2-7 TRBV29-1 CSVSSGYEQYF TGCAGCGTTTCCTCGGGGTACGAGCAGTACTTC
- - TRBJ2-1 TRBV29-1 CSATGGFVGEQFF TGCAGCGCGACCGGGGGCTTCGTTGGTGAGCAGTTCTTC
- TRBD2 TRBJ2-1 TRBV20-1 CSASPGLVIAEQFF TGCAGTGCTAGTCCGGGACTAGTGATCGCTGAGCAGTTCTTC
once - TRBJ2-1 TRBV29-1 CSVASGLNEQFF TGCAGCGTTGCTTCGGGGTTGAATGAGCAGTTCTTC
few - TRBJ2-5 TRBV28 CASSPTRAVETQYF TGTGCCAGCAGCCCCACTCGTGCTGTGGAGACCCAGTACTTC
many - TRBJ2-7 TRBV2 CASSVERKGVQYF TGTGCCAGCAGTGTAGAGCGGAAAGGGGTTCAGTACTTC
- - TRBJ1-2 TRBV3-1 CASSQEGSHGYTF TGTGCCAGCAGCCAAGAAGGATCCCATGGCTACACCTTC
few - TRBJ2-4 TRBV5-6 CASSPVEGAKNIQYF TGTGCCAGCTCTCCTGTTGAAGGCGCCAAAAACATTCAGTACTTC